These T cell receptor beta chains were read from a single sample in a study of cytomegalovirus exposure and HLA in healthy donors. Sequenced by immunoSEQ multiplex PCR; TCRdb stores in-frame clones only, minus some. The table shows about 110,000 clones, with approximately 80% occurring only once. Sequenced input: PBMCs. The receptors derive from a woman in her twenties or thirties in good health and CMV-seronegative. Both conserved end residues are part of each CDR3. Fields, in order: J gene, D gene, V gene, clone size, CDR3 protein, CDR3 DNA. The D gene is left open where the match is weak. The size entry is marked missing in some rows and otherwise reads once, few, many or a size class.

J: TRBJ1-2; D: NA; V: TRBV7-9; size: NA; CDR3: CASSFPQQGNYGYTF; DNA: TGTGCCAGCAGCTTCCCTCAACAGGGTAACTATGGCTACACCTTC
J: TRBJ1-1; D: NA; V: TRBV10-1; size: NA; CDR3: CASSESPTRLNTEAFF; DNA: TGCGCCAGCAGTGAGTCCCCGACAAGATTGAACACTGAAGCTTTCTTT
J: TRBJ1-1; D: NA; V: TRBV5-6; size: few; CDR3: CASSLQGMNTEAFF; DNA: TGTGCCAGCAGCTTGCAGGGGATGAACACTGAAGCTTTCTTT
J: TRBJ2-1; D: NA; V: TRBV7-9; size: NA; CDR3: CASSYRGASSYNEQFF; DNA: TGTGCCAGCAGTTATCGGGGGGCCAGCTCCTACAATGAGCAGTTCTTC
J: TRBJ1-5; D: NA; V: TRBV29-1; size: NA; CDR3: CSVGGKGQPQHF; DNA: TGCAGCGTAGGGGGTAAAGGTCAGCCCCAGCATTTT
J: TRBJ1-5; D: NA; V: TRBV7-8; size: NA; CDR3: CASSLVPDQPQHF; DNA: TGTGCCAGCAGCTTAGTTCCAGATCAGCCCCAGCATTTT
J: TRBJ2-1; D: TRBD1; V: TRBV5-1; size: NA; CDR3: CASSQATGTGVYNEQFF; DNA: TGCGCCAGCAGCCAGGCCACCGGGACAGGGGTTTACAATGAGCAGTTCTTC
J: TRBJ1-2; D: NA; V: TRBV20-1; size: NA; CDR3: CSAPENYGYTF; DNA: TGCAGTGCTCCCGAGAACTATGGCTACACCTTC
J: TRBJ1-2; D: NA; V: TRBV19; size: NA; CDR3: CASTLLSGYGYTF; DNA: TGTGCCAGTACCCTCCTGAGTGGCTATGGCTACACCTTC
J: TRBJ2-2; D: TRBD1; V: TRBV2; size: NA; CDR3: CASISDRGTGELFF; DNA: TGTGCCAGCATTTCAGACAGGGGCACCGGGGAGCTGTTTTTT
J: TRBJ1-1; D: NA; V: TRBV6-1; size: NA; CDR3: CASSEDRNTEAFF; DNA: TGTGCCAGCAGTGAAGACAGGAACACTGAAGCTTTCTTT
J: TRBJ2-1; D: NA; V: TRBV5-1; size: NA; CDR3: CASSLGLSLYNEQFF; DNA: TGCGCCAGCAGCTTGGGACTAAGCCTCTACAATGAGCAGTTCTTC
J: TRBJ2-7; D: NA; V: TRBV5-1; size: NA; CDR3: CASSLGTGDSYEQYF; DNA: TGCGCCAGCAGCTTGGGGACTGGGGACTCCTACGAGCAGTACTTC
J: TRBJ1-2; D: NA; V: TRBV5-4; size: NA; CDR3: CASSLDSYSSGYTF; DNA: TGTGCCAGCAGCTTGGACAGTTACTCCTCTGGCTACACCTTC
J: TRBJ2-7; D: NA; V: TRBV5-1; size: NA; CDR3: CASSLLPTGPLYEQYF; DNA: TGCGCCAGCAGCTTGTTGCCGACAGGACCCCTATACGAGCAGTACTTC
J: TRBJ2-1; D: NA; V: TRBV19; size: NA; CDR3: CASSALGGSYNEQFF; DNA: TGTGCCAGTTCAGCCCTCGGGGGATCCTACAATGAGCAGTTCTTC
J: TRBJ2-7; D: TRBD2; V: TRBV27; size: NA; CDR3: CASRVVAGDEQYF; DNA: TGTGCCAGCAGAGTAGTAGCGGGAGACGAGCAGTACTTC
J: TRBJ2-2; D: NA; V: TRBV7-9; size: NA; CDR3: CASSLVAVDTGELFF; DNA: TGTGCCAGCAGCTTGGTGGCGGTAGACACCGGGGAGCTGTTTTTT
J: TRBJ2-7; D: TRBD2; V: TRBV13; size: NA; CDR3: CASSLGRVAGDEQYF; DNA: TGTGCCAGCAGCTTAGGCCGGGTAGCGGGGGACGAGCAGTACTTC